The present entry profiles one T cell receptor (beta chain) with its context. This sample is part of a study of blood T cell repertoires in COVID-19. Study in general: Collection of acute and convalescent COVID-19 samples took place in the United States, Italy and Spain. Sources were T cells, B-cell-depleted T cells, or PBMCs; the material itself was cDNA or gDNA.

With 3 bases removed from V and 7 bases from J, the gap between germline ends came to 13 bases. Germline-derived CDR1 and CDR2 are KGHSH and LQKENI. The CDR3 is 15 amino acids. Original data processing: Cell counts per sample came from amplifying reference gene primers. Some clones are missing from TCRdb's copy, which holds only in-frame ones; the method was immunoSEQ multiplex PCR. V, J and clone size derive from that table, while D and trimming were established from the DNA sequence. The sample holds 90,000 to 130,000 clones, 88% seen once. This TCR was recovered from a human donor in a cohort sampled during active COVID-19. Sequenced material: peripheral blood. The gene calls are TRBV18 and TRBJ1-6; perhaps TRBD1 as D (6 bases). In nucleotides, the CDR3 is TGTGCCAGCTCACCCCTTGAAACAGGGAATTCACCCCTCCACTTT. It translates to CASSPLETGNSPLHF.